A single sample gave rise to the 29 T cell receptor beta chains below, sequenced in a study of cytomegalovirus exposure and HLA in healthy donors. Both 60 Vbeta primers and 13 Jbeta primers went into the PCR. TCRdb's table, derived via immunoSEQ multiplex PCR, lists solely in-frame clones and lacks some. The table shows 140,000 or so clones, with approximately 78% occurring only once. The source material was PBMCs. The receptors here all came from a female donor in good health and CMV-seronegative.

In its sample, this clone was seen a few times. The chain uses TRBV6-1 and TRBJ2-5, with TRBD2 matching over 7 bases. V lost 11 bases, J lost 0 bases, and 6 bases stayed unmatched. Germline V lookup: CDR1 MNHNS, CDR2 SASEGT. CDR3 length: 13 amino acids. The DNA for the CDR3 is TGTGCCTCGGGGGGAGGGGACCAAGAGACCCAGTACTTC. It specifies CASGGGDQETQYF.

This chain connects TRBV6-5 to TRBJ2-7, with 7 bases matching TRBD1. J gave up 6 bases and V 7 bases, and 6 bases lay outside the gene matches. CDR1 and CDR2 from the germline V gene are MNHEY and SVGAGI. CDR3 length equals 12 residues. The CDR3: CASTSTGREQYF. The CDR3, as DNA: TGTGCCAGCACCTCGACAGGGCGCGAGCAGTACTTC.

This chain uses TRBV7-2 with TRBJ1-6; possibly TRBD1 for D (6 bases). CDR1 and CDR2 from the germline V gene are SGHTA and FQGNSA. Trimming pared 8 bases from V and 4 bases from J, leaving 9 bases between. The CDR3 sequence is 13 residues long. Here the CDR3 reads CASSTGYNSPLHF. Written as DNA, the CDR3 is TGTGCCAGCTCGACAGGTTATAATTCACCCCTCCACTTT.

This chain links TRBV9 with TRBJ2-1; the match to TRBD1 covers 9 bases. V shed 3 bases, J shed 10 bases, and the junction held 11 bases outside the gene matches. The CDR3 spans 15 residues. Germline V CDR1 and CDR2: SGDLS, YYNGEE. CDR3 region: CASSEGTGTLGEQFF. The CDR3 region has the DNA TGTGCCAGCAGCGAAGGGACAGGGACACTCGGGGAGCAGTTCTTC.

CDR3 loop: CASSQRQAVGTIYF. The CDR3 region has the DNA TGTGCCAGCAGCCAAAGACAGGCGGTGGGCACCATATATTTT. The chain employs TRBV7-8 and TRBJ1-3; TRBD1 might be the D (6 bases). Between the trimmed V and J ends, which lost 5 bases and 9 bases, there was a span of 17 bases. Germline CDR1 SGHVS, CDR2 FQNEAQ. The CDR3 covers 14 residues. Based on the CDR3 plus reference TRBV7-8 and TRBJ1-3, the full variable domain is GAGVSQSPRYKVAKRGQDVALRCDPISGHVSLFWYQQALGQGPEFLTYFQNEAQLDKSGLPSDRFFAERPEGSVSTLKIQRTQQEDSAVYLCASSQRQAVGTIYFGEGSWLTVV.

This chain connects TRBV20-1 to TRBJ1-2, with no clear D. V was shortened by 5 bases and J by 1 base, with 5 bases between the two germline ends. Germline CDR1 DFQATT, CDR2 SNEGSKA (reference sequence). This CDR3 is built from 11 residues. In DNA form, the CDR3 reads TGCAGTGCTCCTAATAACTATGGCTACACCTTC. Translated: CSAPNNYGYTF.

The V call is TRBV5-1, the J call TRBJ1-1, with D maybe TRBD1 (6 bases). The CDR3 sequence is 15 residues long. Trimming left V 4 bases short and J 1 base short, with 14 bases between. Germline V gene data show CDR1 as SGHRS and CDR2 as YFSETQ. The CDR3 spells CASSPRTAANTEAFF. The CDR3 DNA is TGCGCCAGCAGCCCCCGGACAGCCGCGAACACTGAAGCTTTCTTT. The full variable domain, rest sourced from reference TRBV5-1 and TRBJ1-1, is KAGVTQTPRYLIKTRGQQVTLSCSPISGHRSVSWYQQTPGQGLQFLFEYFSETQRNKGNFPGRFSGRQFSNSRSEMNVSTLELGDSALYLCASSPRTAANTEAFFGQGTRLTVV.

CDR3 loop: CASSQVDRRDEQYF. CDR3 in DNA: TGCGCCAGCAGCCAAGTTGACAGGCGGGACGAGCAGTACTTC. The J gene is TRBJ2-7, the V gene TRBV4-1; possibly TRBD1 for D (6 bases). The CDR3 is made up of 14 amino acids. Per the germline V gene, CDR1 is MGHRA and CDR2 is YSYEKL. The ends were cut back, 1 base at V and 5 bases at J, with 12 bases in the middle.

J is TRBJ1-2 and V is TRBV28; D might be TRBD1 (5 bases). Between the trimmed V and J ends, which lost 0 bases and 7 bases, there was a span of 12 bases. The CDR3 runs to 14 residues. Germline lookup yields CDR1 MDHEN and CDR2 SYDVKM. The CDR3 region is CASSLWAGQSGYTF. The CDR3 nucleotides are TGTGCCAGCAGTTTATGGGCAGGGCAGTCTGGCTACACCTTC.

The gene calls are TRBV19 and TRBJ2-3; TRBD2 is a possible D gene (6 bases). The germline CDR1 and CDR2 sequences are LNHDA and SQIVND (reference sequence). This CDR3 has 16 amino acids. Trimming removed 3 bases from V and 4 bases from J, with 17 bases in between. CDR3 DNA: TGTGCCAGTAGTATTCATCCTAGCGCCATACCAGATACGCAGTATTTT. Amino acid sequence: CASSIHPSAIPDTQYF. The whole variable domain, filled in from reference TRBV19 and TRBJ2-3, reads DGGITQSPKYLFRKEGQNVTLSCEQNLNHDAMYWYRQDPGQGLRLIYYSQIVNDFQKGDIAEGYSVSREKKESFPLTVTSAQKNPTAFYLCASSIHPSAIPDTQYFGPGTRLTVL.

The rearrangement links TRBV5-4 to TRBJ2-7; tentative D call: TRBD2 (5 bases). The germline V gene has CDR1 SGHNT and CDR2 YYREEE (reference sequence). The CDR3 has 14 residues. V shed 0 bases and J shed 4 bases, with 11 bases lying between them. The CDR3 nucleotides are TGTGCCAGCAGCTTGGCCGGACTCTCATACGAGCAGTACTTC. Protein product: CASSLAGLSYEQYF.

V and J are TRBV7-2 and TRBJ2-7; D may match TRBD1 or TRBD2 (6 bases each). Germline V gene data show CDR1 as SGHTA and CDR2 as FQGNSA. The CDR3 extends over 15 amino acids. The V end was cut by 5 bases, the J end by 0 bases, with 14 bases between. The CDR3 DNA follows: TGTGCCAGCAGCCTAGGGGGACTCAGCTCCTACGAGCAGTACTTC. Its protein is CASSLGGLSSYEQYF. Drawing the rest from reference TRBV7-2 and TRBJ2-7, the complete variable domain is GAGVSQSPSNKVTEKGKDVELRCDPISGHTALYWYRQSLGQGLEFLIYFQGNSAPDKSGLPSDRFSAERTGGSVSTLTIQRTQQEDSAVYLCASSLGGLSSYEQYFGPGTRLTVT.

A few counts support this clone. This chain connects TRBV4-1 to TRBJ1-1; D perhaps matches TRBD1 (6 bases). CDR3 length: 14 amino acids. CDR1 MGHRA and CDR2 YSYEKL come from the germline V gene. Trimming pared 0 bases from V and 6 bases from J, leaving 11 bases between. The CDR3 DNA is TGCGCCAGCAGCCAAGACAGGGGTGGCTCTGAAGCTTTCTTT. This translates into CASSQDRGGSEAFF.

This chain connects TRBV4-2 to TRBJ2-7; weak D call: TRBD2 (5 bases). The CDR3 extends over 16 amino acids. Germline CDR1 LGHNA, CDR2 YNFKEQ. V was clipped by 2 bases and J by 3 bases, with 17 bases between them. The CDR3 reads CASSQFGGSRDYEQYF. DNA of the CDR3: TGTGCCAGCAGCCAATTTGGTGGGAGTCGCGACTACGAGCAGTACTTC.

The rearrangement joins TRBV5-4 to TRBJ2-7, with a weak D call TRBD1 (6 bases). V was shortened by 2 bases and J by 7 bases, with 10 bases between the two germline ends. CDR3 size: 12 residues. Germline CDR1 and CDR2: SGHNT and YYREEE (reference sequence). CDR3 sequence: CASSLTRGEQYF. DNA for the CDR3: TGTGCCAGCAGCTTAACTAGGGGGGAGCAGTACTTC.

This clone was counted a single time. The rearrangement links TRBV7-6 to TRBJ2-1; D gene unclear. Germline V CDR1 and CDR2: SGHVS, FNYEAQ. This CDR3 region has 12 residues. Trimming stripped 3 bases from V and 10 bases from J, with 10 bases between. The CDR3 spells CASSFTYGEQFF. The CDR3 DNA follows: TGTGCCAGCAGCTTCACCTACGGGGAGCAGTTCTTC. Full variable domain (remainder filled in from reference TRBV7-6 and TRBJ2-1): GAGVSQSPRYKVTKRGQDVALRCDPISGHVSLYWYRQALGQGPEFLTYFNYEAQQDKSGLPNDRFSAERPEGSISTLTIQRTEQRDSAMYRCASSFTYGEQFFGPGTRLTVL.

The CDR3 here is CASSPSPDRAGNTIYF. The CDR3 region has the DNA TGTGCCAGCAGCCCCTCTCCTGACAGGGCTGGAAACACCATATATTTT. V gene TRBV5-4 combines with J gene TRBJ1-3; 7 bases align to TRBD1. The CDR3 spans 16 residues. Germline lookup yields CDR1 SGHNT and CDR2 YYREEE (reference sequence). Unmatched junction bases numbered 9, after V lost 4 bases and J lost 2 bases.

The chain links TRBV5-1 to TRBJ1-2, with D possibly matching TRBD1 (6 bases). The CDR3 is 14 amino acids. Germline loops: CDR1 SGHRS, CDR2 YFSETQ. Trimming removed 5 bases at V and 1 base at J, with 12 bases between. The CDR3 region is CASRGADSNYGYTF. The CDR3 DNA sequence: TGCGCCAGCAGGGGAGCGGACAGTAACTATGGCTACACCTTC.

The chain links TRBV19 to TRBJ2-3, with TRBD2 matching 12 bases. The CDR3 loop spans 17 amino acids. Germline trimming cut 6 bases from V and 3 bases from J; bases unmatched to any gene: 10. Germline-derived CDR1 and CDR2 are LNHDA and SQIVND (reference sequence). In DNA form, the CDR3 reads TGTGCCAGTAGGAAACTAGCGGGAGGAGTGTCGACAGATACGCAGTATTTT. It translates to CASRKLAGGVSTDTQYF.

The CDR3 nucleotides are TGTGCCAGCAGCTTAGGGACAGGGCAAGTGGAGACCCAGTACTTC. The encoded protein is CASSLGTGQVETQYF. The chain links TRBV7-3 to TRBJ2-5; 9 bases match TRBD1. V shed 2 bases and J 5 bases; nucleotides not matched to a gene: 6. The CDR3 contains 15 residues. Germline V CDR1 and CDR2: SGHTA, FQGTGA.

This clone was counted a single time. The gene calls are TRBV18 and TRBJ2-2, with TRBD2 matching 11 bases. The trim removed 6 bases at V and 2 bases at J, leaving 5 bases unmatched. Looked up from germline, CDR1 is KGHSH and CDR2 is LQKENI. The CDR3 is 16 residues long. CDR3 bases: TGTGCCAGCTCGGACGGACTAGCGGGCAACACCGGGGAGCTGTTTTTT. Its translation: CASSDGLAGNTGELFF.

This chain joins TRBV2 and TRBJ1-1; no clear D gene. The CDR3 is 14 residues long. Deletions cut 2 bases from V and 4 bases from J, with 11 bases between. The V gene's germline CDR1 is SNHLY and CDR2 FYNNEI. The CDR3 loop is CASSEFESGTEAFF. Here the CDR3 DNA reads TGTGCCAGCAGTGAATTCGAGTCGGGCACTGAAGCTTTCTTT.

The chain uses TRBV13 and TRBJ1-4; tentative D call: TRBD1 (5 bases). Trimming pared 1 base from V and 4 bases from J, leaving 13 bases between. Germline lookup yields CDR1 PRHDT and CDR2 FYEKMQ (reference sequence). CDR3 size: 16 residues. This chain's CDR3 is CASSLAGWTNNEKLFF. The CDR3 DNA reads TGTGCCAGCAGCTTAGCAGGGTGGACCAATAATGAAAAACTGTTTTTT. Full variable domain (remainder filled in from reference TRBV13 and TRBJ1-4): AAGVIQSPRHLIKEKRETATLKCYPIPRHDTVYWYQQGPGQDPQFLISFYEKMQSDKGSIPDRFSAQQFSDYHSELNMSSLELGDSALYFCASSLAGWTNNEKLFFGSGTQLSVL.

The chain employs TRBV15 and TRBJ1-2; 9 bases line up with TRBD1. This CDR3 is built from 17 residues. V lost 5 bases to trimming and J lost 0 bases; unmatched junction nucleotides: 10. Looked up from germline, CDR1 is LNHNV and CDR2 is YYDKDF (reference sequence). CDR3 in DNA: TGTGCCACCAGCGGGGGACAGGGTGTCCTAACTAACTATGGCTACACCTTC. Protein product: CATSGGQGVLTNYGYTF.

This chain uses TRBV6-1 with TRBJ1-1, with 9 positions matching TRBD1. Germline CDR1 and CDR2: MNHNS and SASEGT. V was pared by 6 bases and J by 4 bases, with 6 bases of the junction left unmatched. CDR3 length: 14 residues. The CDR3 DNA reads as TGTGCCAGCAGCCGGGACAGGGCGGGCACTGAAGCTTTCTTT. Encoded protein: CASSRDRAGTEAFF.

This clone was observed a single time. The DNA of the CDR3 is TGTGCCTTACAGGTGGGGCCCTTCGATTCACCCCTCCACTTT. This encodes CALQVGPFDSPLHF. V gene TRBV30 combines with J gene TRBJ1-6; weak D call: TRBD1 (5 bases). V was clipped by 7 bases and J by 8 bases, with 18 bases between them. Germline CDR1 and CDR2: GTSNPN and SVGIG (reference sequence). The CDR3 covers 14 residues.

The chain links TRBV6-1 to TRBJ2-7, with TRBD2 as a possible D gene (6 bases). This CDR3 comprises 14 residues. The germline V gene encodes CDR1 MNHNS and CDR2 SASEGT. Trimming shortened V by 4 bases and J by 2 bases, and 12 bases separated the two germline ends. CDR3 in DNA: TGTGCCAGCAGTGTCAGCGGGCGAACCTACGAGCAGTACTTC. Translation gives CASSVSGRTYEQYF.

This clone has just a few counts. The CDR3 protein is CASSLVSVAPMNTEAFF. The CDR3 DNA reads as TGTGCCAGCAGCTTGGTGTCCGTAGCCCCGATGAACACTGAAGCTTTCTTT. This chain uses TRBV5-8 with TRBJ1-1; no firm D call. Per the germline V gene, CDR1 is SGHTS and CDR2 is YDEGEE. This CDR3 has 17 residues. V shed 0 bases and J shed 0 bases, with 15 bases lying between them.

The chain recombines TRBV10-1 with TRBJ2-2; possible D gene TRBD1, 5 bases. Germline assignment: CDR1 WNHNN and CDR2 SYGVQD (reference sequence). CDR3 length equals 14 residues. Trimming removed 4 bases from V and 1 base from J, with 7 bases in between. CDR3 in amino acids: CASSGQGNTGELFF. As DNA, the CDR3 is TGCGCCAGCAGTGGGCAGGGGAACACCGGGGAGCTGTTTTTT.